This T cell receptor beta chain was sequenced in a study of blood T cell repertoires in COVID-19. Study background: PBMCs, B-cell-depleted T cells, or T cells provided the cDNA or gDNA that made up the material.

Assay: immunoSEQ multiplex PCR; the TCRdb copy retains only in-frame clones and omits some. The sample has some 350,000 clones; around 87% are singletons. CDR3 size: 16 residues. CDR1 and CDR2 from the germline V gene are MNHEY and SMNVEV (reference sequence). V was trimmed by 6 bases and J by 4 bases, leaving 22 bases between them. The chain employs TRBV27 and TRBJ2-7; tentative D call: TRBD1 (5 bases). The clonotype comes from a woman aged 50 to 60 with COVID-19, enrolled during active disease. The specimen sequenced was peripheral blood. The CDR3 is CASSYTGTKGVYEQYF. DNA of the CDR3: TGTGCCAGCAGCTATACAGGAACCAAAGGGGTTTACGAGCAGTACTTC.